The 27 T cell receptor beta chains below were found in one sample sequenced in a study of tumor and adjacent non-tumor tissue in lung cancer. This sample's RNA came from whole unsorted tissue. More than 3 cm separated this lung sample from the edge of the tumor. A modified ARM-PCR protocol with three rounds of nested PCR amplified TCRbeta. TCRdb called the multiplex PCR reads again in MiXCR, with one record for every CDR3 protein. There are about 48,000 distinct CDR3 sequences in the sample; roughly two thirds occur only once, and roughly 30% lies in the top ten. Sequenced sample: distant non-tumor lung tissue. Receptors originate from a woman aged 70-85 years with non-small cell lung cancer.

Note on this clonotype: Compared with germline, one end of the junction differs, possibly owing to a read error. The genes are TRBV6-1 and TRBJ2-3; D tentatively fits TRBD1 or TRBD2 (6 bases each). CDR1 is MNHNS, CDR2 SASEGT, per germline. The CDR3 spans 15 residues. This CDR3 reads CARSEEGGYTDTQYF. CDR3 DNA: TGTGCCAGAAGTGAAGAAGGGGGGTATACAGATACGCAATATTTT.

With respect to this clonotype: The missing conserved phenylalanine or tryptophan at the end of this CDR3 makes a read error likely. The chain recombines TRBV30 with TRBJ1-5, with D possibly being TRBD1 (6 bases). Trimming took off 4 bases at V and 4 bases at J, with 11 bases between the two ends. The CDR3 covers 13 residues. The germline gives CDR1 GTSNPN, CDR2 SVGIG (reference sequence). The CDR3 DNA is TGTGCCTGGACAGGGGATAGTAATCAGCCCCAGCATCTT. Translation gives CAWTGDSNQPQHL.

In this sample, this clonotype turned up once. Since the CDR3 does not end with the conserved phenylalanine or tryptophan, this likely comes from a read error. The gene calls are TRBV7-9 and TRBJ2-7; weak D call: TRBD1 (7 bases). Trimming removed 5 bases from V and 2 bases from J, with 19 bases in between. There are 16 residues in the CDR3. Germline V lookup: CDR1 SEHNR, CDR2 FQNEAQ (reference sequence). CDR3 protein: CASSRSGRGQPYEQYL. The DNA for the CDR3 is TGTGCCAGCAGCCGCTCAGGGCGGGGACAGCCCTACGAGCAGTACCTC.

As to this clonotype: One end of the junction does not line up with germline, which may come from a read error. V gene TRBV6-1 combines with J gene TRBJ1-5; no clear D gene. The germline V gene has CDR1 MNHNS and CDR2 SASEGT. This CDR3 has 11 residues. The CDR3: CASSDYLPEHF. In nucleotides, the CDR3 is TGTGCCAGTAGTGATTACTTGCCCGAGCATTTT.

On this clonotype itself: Mismatch with germline at one junction end may stem from a read error. The chain uses TRBV11-1 and TRBJ2-1; D is unclear. The CDR3 has 16 residues. Germline CDR1 SGHAT, CDR2 FQDESV (reference sequence). The CDR3 coding sequence is TGTGCCAGCGGCTTAGCCCTAGTAGGCCTGTACAAAGAGCAGTTCTTC. It encodes CASGLALVGLYKEQFF.

Comments on this clonotype: One end of the junction does not line up with germline, which may come from a read error. The rearrangement joins TRBV11-2 to TRBJ2-1; possible D gene TRBD2, 6 bases. The V gene's germline CDR1 is SGHAT and CDR2 FQNNGV. This CDR3 contains 15 residues. In DNA form, the CDR3 reads TGTGCCAACAGCAAAGGGGCGGGGCAGTACAATGAGCAGTTCTTC. Translated: CANSKGAGQYNEQFF. Full variable domain (rest looked up from reference TRBV11-2 and TRBJ2-1): EAGVAQSPRYKIIEKRQSVAFWCNPISGHATLYWYQQILGQGPKLLIQFQNNGVVDDSQLPKDRFSAERLKGVDSTLKIQPAKLEDSAVYLCANSKGAGQYNEQFFGPGTRLTVL.

Concerning this clonotype: One end of the junction varies from germline; a read error may be responsible. The V gene is TRBV6-1, the J gene TRBJ1-4; D is perhaps TRBD1 (5 bases). The CDR3 has 14 amino acids. CDR1 is MNHNS, CDR2 SASEGT, per germline. The DNA of the CDR3 is TGTGCCAGTAGTGAAGTACAGGATAATGAGAAACTGTTTTTT. Translation gives CASSEVQDNEKLFF.

In the case of this clonotype: Since a much larger clone is just one base distant, this may be a read error. The V call is TRBV5-4, the J call TRBJ2-3; 9 bases map to TRBD2. The J segment lost 5 bases and the V segment lost 2 bases, leaving 6 bases of the junction unmatched. CDR1 and CDR2 from the germline V gene are SGHNT and YYREEE (reference sequence). This CDR3 has 15 amino acids. The CDR3 region has the DNA TGTGCCAGCAGCTTACTAGCGGGTGTCATAGATACGCAGTATTTT. Amino acids: CASSLLAGVIDTQYF.

The gene calls are TRBV29-1 and TRBJ2-1; the D gene is possibly TRBD2 (5 bases). Germline V gene sequence: CDR1 SQVTM, CDR2 ANQGSEA. The V end was cut by 3 bases, the J end by 8 bases, with 20 bases between. CDR3 length: 15 amino acids. CDR3 region: CSVDGPKRRFDEQFF. As DNA, the CDR3 is TGCAGCGTTGACGGTCCTAAGCGGAGGTTCGATGAGCAGTTCTTC.

As to this clonotype: A clone one base away is much larger, so this may be a read error. The CDR3 sequence: CASSLEMGGIYEQYF. The CDR3 DNA sequence: TGCGCCAGCAGCTTGGAAATGGGGGGCATCTACGAGCAGTACTTC. The chain employs TRBV5-1 and TRBJ2-7; either TRBD1 or TRBD2 may fit D (6 bases each). This CDR3 region has 15 residues. Trimming stripped 0 bases from V and 3 bases from J, with 13 bases between. Germline lookup yields CDR1 SGHRS and CDR2 YFSETQ.

The V call is TRBV28, the J call TRBJ2-3; D is possibly TRBD1 or TRBD2 (5 bases each). CDR1 and CDR2 (germline): MDHEN, SYDVKM. V lost 5 bases and J 4 bases, leaving 19 bases between the germline ends. The CDR3 sequence is 16 residues long. The CDR3 DNA reads TGTGCCAGCAGTAACCGGGATAGGGGAACGGCAGATACGCAGTATTTT. Protein product: CASSNRDRGTADTQYF.

For this clonotype: In this CDR3 the conserved last residue, phenylalanine or tryptophan, is missing, so a read error is likely. The J gene is TRBJ2-2, the V gene TRBV7-8, with TRBD2 identical over 10 bases. Germline V gene sequence: CDR1 SGHVS, CDR2 FQNEAQ. This CDR3 is built from 16 residues. With 2 bases clipped from V and 4 bases from J, the junction kept 4 bases outside the gene matches. The CDR3 DNA reads TGTGCCAGCAGCTTAATTTTAGCGGGGGGCACCGGGGAGCTGTTTTCT. This encodes CASSLILAGGTGELFS.

Note on this clonotype: Compared with germline, one end of the junction differs, possibly owing to a read error. The gene calls are TRBV6-2 or TRBV6-3 and TRBJ2-3; the D gene is possibly TRBD1 (5 bases). CDR1 MNHEY and CDR2 SVGEGT come from the germline V gene. The CDR3 loop spans 13 amino acids. In DNA form, the CDR3 reads TGTGCCAGCAACCGAGACAGCACAGGTACGCAGTATTTT. It specifies CASNRDSTGTQYF.

Details on this clonotype: At one of its ends the junction is not consistent with the germline gene, which may arise from a read error. This chain uses TRBV20-1 with TRBJ2-5; D may be TRBD2 (5 bases). Germline CDR1 and CDR2: DFQATT and SNEGSKA (reference sequence). The CDR3 extends over 12 amino acids. The CDR3 nucleotides are TGCGGTGCTAGGCCCGATGGGGAGACTCAGTACTTC. Amino acids: CGARPDGETQYF.

Worth noting for this clonotype: Given a much more abundant clone one base away, this may be a read error. The rearrangement uses TRBV6-6 and TRBJ1-5; 7 positions agree with TRBD1. The CDR3 totals 11 residues. CDR1 is MNHNY and CDR2 is SVGAGI in the germline V gene (reference sequence). V lost 8 bases to trimming and J lost 11 bases; unmatched junction nucleotides: 6. The DNA of the CDR3 is TGTGCCAGCGGTCCAGGACAGGCCCAGCATTTT. Its translation is CASGPGQAQHF.

V usage is TRBV29-1 and J usage is TRBJ2-7; D is possibly TRBD1 or TRBD2 (5 bases each). This CDR3 has 12 residues. V was pared by 6 bases and J by 3 bases, with 12 bases between. Germline CDR1 is SQVTM and CDR2 is ANQGSEA. The CDR3 DNA sequence: TGCAGCGTGGGGGAAAGGGACTACGAGCAGTACTTC. This gives the protein CSVGERDYEQYF.

Here the CDR3 DNA reads TGTGCCAGCAGTTACACGGGGACAGGGGGTTTGAACACTGAAACATTCTTT. The encoded protein is CASSYTGTGGLNTETFF. The chain employs TRBV6-5 and TRBJ1-1; 11 bases fit TRBD1. The V and J ends lost 2 bases and 14 bases, in that order; junction bases with no gene match: 19. The length of the CDR3 is 17 residues. From germline, CDR1 is MNHEY and CDR2 SVGAGI.

This clonotype was seen repeatedly, ten times or more. V gene TRBV20-1 combines with J gene TRBJ2-7; maybe TRBD2 (6 bases). Trimming removed 4 bases at V and 6 bases at J, with 10 bases between. The CDR3 contains 11 residues. CDR1 is DFQATT, CDR2 SNEGSKA, per germline (reference sequence). The CDR3 sequence is CSATGTAEQYF. Written as DNA, the CDR3 is TGCAGTGCTACAGGGACTGCCGAGCAGTACTTC.

As regards this clonotype: In this CDR3 the conserved last residue, phenylalanine or tryptophan, is missing, so a read error is likely. V and J are TRBV4-1 and TRBJ1-1, with a possible D match to TRBD1 (6 bases). Germline assignment: CDR1 MGHRA and CDR2 YSYEKL. V lost 3 bases and J 1 base, leaving 12 bases between the germline ends. CDR3 length: 15 amino acids. CDR3 coding DNA: TGCGCCAGCAGCCATGCACAGGGATGGAACACTGAAGCTTTCTTG. Translating it yields CASSHAQGWNTEAFL.

Regarding this clonotype: The junction does not match germline at one end; this may be a read error. This chain joins TRBV14 and TRBJ2-3; D is perhaps TRBD1 or TRBD2 (5 bases each). The germline CDR1 and CDR2 sequences are SGHDN and FVKESK. The length of the CDR3 is 13 residues. The CDR3 is CASSLQGADTRYF. As DNA, the CDR3 is TGTGCCAGCAGCCTGCAGGGAGCTGATACGCGGTATTTT. Full variable domain (missing parts from reference TRBV14 and TRBJ2-3): EAGVTQFPSHSVIEKGQTVTLRCDPISGHDNLYWYRRVMGKEIKFLLHFVKESKQDESGMPNNRFLAERTGGTYSTLKVQPAELEDSGVYFCASSLQGADTRYFGPGTRLTVL.

As regards this clonotype: A much more abundant neighbour one base away suggests this may be a read error. The rearrangement joins TRBV5-1 to TRBJ2-5; D ambiguous. CDR3 length: 14 residues. Trimming cost V 0 bases and J 0 bases, with 6 bases left between them. CDR1 and CDR2 (germline): SGHRS, YFSETQ. In DNA form, the CDR3 reads TGCGCCAGCAGCTTGGTGGCCAACCAAGAGACCCAGTACTTC. Its translation is CASSLVANQETQYF. Using reference TRBV5-1 and TRBJ2-5 for the parts outside the CDR3, the full variable domain is KAGVTQTPRYLIKTRGQQVTLSCSPISGHRSVSWYQQTPGQGLQFLFEYFSETQRNKGNFPGRFSGRQFSNSRSEMNVSTLELGDSALYLCASSLVANQETQYFGPGTRLLVL.

The J gene is TRBJ2-7, the V gene TRBV20-1, with 12 bases fitting TRBD2. V gave up 6 bases and J gave up 7 bases; unmatched junction bases: 10. Germline V gene sequence: CDR1 DFQATT, CDR2 SNEGSKA (reference sequence). The length of the CDR3 is 14 residues. The CDR3 nucleotides are TGCAGTGCGACTCCTAGCGGGAGGGAGCGGGAGCAGTACTTC. This gives the protein CSATPSGREREQYF.

This clonotype showed up many times. The CDR3 region is CASKDTSGANVLTF. The DNA of the CDR3 is TGTGCCAGTAAAGACACTTCTGGGGCCAACGTCCTGACTTTC. This chain uses TRBV5-4 with TRBJ2-6; D is unresolved. This CDR3 has 14 amino acids. CDR1 is SGHNT, CDR2 YYREEE, per germline (reference sequence). Trimming pared 8 bases from V and 1 base from J, leaving 10 bases between.

A word on this clonotype: Given a much more abundant clone one base away, this may be a read error. The chain employs TRBV28 and TRBJ1-1; weak D call: TRBD1 (6 bases). Germline V gene lookup returns CDR1 MDHEN and CDR2 SYDVKM. This CDR3 region has 16 residues. The CDR3 spells CVSSLLQGLRNTEAFF. Written as DNA, the CDR3 is TGTGTCAGCAGTCTCTTACAGGGCCTCCGGAACACTGAAGCTTTCTTT.

Remarks on this clonotype: In this CDR3 the conserved last residue, phenylalanine or tryptophan, is missing, so a read error is likely. V usage is TRBV7-9 and J usage is TRBJ2-5; TRBD2 is a possible D gene (6 bases). Germline values: CDR1 SEHNR, CDR2 FQNEAQ (reference sequence). The CDR3 has 15 amino acids. The CDR3 nucleotides are TGTGCCTGCAGCTTAGCGTGGGGGAGGCAAGAGACCCAGTACTCC. Amino acid sequence: CACSLAWGRQETQYS.

In the case of this clonotype: The junction departs from germline at one end; a sequencing error may be responsible. This chain connects TRBV29-1 to TRBJ2-1; 8 bases match TRBD1. The germline V gene has CDR1 SQVTM and CDR2 ANQGSEA. The CDR3 consists of 11 residues. This CDR3 is CSGGQADEQFF. For the CDR3, the DNA is TGCAGCGGGGGACAGGCAGATGAGCAGTTCTTT.

J is TRBJ2-1 and V is TRBV29-1; unclear D gene. The CDR3 contains 16 residues. Germline assignment: CDR1 SQVTM and CDR2 ANQGSEA. The CDR3 here is CICDEVGDNAYNEQFF. Written as DNA, the CDR3 is TGCATTTGTGATGAAGTGGGTGACAACGCCTACAATGAGCAGTTCTTC.